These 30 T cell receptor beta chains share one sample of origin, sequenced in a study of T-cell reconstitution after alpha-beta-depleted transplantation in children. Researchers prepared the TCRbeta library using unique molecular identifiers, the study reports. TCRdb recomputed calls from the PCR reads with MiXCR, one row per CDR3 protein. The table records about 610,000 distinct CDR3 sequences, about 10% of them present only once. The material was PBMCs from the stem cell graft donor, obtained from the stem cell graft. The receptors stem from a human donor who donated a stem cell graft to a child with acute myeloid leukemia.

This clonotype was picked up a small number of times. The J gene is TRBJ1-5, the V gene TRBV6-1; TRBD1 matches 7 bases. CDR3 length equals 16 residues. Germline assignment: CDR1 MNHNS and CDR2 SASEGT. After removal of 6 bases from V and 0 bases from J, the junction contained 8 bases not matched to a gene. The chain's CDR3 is CASSQGQVASNQPQHF. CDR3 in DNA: TGTGCCAGCAGCCAAGGACAGGTCGCTAGCAATCAGCCCCAGCATTTT.

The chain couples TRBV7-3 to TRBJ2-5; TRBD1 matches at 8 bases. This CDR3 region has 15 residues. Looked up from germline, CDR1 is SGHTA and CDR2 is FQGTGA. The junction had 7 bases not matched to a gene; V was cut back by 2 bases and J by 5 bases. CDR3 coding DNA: TGTGCCAGCAGCTTACAGGGGGCTCTGTGGGAGACCCAGTACTTC. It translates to CASSLQGALWETQYF.

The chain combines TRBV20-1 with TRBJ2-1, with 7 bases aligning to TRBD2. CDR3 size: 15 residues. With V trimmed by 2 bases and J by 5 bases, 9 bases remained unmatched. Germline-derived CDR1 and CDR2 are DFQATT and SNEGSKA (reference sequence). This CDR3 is CSARPPIAGDNEQFF. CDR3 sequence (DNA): TGCAGTGCTAGACCCCCAATAGCGGGTGACAATGAGCAGTTCTTC.

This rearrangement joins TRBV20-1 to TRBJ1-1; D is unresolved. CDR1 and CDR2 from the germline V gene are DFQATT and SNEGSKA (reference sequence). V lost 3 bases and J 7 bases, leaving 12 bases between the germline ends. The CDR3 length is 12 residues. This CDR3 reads CSARLTRSEAFF. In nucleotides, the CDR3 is TGCAGTGCTAGGCTGACTAGGAGTGAAGCTTTCTTT.

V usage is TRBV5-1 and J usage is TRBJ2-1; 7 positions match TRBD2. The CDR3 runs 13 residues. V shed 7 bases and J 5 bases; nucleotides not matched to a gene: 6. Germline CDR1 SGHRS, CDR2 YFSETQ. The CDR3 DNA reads TGCGCCAGCGGACGGGACTACAACAATGAGCAGTTCTTC. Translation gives CASGRDYNNEQFF.

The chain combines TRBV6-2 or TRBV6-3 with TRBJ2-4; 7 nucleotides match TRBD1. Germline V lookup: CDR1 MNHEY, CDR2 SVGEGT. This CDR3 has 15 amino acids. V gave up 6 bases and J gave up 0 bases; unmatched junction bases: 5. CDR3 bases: TGTGCCAGCAGCCCCCAGGGGGTAGCCAAAAACATTCAGTACTTC. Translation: CASSPQGVAKNIQYF.

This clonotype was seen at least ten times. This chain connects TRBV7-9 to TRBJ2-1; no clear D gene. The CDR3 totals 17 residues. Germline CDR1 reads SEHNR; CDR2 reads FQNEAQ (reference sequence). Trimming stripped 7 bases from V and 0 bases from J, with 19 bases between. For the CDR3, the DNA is TGTGCCAGCACAATCAGAGGCGGACCAGGCTCCTACAATGAGCAGTTCTTC. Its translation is CASTIRGGPGSYNEQFF.

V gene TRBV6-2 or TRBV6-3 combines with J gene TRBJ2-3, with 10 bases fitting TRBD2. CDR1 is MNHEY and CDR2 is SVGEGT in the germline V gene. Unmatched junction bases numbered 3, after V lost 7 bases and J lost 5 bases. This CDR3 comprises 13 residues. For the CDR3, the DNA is TGTGCCAGCACATTAGCGGGAGGAGATACGCAGTATTTT. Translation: CASTLAGGDTQYF.

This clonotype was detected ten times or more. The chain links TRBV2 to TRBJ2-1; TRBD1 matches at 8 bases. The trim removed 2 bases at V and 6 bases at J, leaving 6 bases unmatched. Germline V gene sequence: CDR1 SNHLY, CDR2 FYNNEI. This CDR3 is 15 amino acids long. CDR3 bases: TGTGCCAGCAGTGAAACAGGGGGAAGTGGCAATGAGCAGTTCTTC. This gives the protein CASSETGGSGNEQFF.

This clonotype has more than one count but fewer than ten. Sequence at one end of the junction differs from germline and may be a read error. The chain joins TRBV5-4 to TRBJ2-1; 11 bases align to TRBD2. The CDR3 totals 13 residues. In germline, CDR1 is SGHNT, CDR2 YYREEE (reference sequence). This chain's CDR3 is CASSLWTSGLGSF. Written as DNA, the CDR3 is TGTGCCAGCAGCTTATGGACTAGCGGGTTAGGATCCTTC.

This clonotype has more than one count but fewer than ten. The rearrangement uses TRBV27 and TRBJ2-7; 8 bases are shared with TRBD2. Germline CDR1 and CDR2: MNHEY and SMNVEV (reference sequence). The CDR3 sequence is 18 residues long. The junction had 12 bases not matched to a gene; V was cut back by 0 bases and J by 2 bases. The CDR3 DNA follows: TGTGCCAGCAGTTTATCGCAAAACAGACTAGCGTTTACCTACGAGCAGTACTTC. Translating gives CASSLSQNRLAFTYEQYF.

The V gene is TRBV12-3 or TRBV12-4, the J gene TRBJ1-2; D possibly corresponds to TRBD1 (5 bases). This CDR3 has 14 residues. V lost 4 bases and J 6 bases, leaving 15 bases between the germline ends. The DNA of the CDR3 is TGTGCCAGCAGTTCATGGACGCTGGGGGATGGCTACACCTTC. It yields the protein CASSSWTLGDGYTF.

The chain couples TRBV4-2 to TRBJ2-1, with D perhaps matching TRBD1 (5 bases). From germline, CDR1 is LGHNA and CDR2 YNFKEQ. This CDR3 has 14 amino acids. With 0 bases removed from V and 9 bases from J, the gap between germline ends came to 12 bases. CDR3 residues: CASSQDRDRSEQFF. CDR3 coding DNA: TGTGCCAGCAGCCAAGATCGCGACAGATCTGAGCAGTTCTTC.

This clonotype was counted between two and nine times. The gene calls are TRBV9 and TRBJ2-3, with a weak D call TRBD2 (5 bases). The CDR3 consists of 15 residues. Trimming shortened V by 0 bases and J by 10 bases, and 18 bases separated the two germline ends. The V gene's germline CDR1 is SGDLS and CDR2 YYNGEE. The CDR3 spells CASSVEGGGRGSQYF. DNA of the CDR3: TGTGCCAGCAGCGTAGAGGGTGGCGGCCGAGGGTCGCAGTATTTT. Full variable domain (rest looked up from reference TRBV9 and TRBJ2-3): DSGVTQTPKHLITATGQRVTLRCSPRSGDLSVYWYQQSLDQGLQFLIQYYNGEERAKGNILERFSAQQFPDLHSELNLSSLELGDSALYFCASSVEGGGRGSQYFGPGTRLTVL.

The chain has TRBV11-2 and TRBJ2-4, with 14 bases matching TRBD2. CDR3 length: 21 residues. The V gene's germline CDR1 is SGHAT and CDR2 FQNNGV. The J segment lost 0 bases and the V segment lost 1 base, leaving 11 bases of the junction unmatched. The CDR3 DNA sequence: TGTGCCAGCAGCTTAGGCCCGGGACTAGCGGGAGAGAAACTAGCCAAAAACATTCAGTACTTC. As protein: CASSLGPGLAGEKLAKNIQYF.

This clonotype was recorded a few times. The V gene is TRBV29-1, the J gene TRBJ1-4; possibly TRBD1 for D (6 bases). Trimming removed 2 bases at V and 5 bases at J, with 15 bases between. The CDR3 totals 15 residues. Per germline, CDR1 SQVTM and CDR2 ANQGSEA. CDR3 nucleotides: TGCAGCGTTGAACCCCTTGAACAGGGAAATGAAAAACTGTTTTTT. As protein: CSVEPLEQGNEKLFF.

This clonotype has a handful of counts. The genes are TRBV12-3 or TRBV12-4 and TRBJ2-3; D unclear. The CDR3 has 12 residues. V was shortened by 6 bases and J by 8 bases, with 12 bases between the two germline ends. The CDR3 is CASSSLVVTQYF. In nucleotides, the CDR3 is TGTGCCAGCAGCAGCCTGGTCGTTACGCAGTATTTT.

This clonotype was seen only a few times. CDR3 protein: CASSQARLWAGNTIYF. As DNA, the CDR3 is TGTGCCAGCAGCCAAGCCCGACTTTGGGCTGGAAACACCATATATTTT. This chain connects TRBV14 to TRBJ1-3, with D hard to call. Trimming removed 1 base from V and 2 bases from J, with 12 bases in between. There are 16 residues in the CDR3. From germline, CDR1 is SGHDN and CDR2 FVKESK.

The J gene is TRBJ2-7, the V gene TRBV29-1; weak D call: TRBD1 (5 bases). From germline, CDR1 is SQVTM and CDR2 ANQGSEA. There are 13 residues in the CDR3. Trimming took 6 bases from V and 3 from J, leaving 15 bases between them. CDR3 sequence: CSVGVGASYEQYF. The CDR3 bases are TGCAGCGTAGGGGTAGGGGCAAGCTACGAGCAGTACTTC.

The CDR3 protein is CASSLTGLKNYGYTF. The CDR3 nucleotides read TGTGCCAGCAGTTTGACGGGGCTCAAGAACTATGGCTACACCTTC. The chain is built from TRBV27 and TRBJ1-2, with D possibly being TRBD1 (5 bases). This CDR3 is built from 15 residues. Trimming took off 3 bases at V and 2 bases at J, with 13 bases between the two ends. Germline CDR1 reads MNHEY; CDR2 reads SMNVEV (reference sequence).

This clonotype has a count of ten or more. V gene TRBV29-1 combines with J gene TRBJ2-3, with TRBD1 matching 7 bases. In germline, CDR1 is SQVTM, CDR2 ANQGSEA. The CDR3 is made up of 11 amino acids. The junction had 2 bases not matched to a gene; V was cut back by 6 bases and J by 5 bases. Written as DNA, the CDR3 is TGCAGCGTACACAGGGGAGATACGCAGTATTTT. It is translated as CSVHRGDTQYF.

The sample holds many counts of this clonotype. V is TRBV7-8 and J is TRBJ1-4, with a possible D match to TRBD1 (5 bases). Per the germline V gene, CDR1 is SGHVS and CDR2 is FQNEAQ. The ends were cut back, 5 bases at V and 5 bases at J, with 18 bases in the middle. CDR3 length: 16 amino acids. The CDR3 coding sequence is TGTGCCAGCAGCCCCCGAGCCCGGACACCGAATGAAAAACTGTTTTTT. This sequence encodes CASSPRARTPNEKLFF.

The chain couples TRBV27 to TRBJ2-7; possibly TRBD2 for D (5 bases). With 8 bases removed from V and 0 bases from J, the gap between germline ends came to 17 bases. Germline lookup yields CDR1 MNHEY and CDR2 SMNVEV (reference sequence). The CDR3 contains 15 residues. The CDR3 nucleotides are TGTGCCAGCCGAACCGAGCGGTTAAGCTCCTACGAGCAGTACTTC. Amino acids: CASRTERLSSYEQYF.

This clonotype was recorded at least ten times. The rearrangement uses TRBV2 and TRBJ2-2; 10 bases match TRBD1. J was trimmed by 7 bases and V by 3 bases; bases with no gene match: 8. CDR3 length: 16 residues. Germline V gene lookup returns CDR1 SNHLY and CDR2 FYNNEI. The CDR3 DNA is TGTGCCAGCAGTGACTTCGACAGGGGGCGCATCGGGGAGCTGTTTTTT. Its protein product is CASSDFDRGRIGELFF.

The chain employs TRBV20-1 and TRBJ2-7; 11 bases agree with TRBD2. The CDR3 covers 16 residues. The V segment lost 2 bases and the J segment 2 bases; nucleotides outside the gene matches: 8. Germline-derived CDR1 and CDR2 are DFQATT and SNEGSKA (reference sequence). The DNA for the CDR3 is TGCAGTGCTAGACCACTAGCGGGGGACGGGCCCTACGAGCAGTACTTC. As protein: CSARPLAGDGPYEQYF.

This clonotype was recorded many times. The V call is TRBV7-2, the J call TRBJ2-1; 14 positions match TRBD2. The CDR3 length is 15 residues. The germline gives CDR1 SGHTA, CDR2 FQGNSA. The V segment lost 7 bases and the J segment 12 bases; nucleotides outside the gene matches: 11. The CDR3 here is CASTEVGLAGGGQFF. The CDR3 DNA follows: TGTGCCAGCACCGAAGTTGGACTAGCGGGAGGAGGGCAGTTCTTC.

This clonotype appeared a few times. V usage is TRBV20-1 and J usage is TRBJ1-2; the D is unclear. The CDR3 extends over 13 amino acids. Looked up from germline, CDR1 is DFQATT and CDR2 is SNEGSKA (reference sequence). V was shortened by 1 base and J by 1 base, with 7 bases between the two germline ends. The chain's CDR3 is CSARVDLNYGYTF. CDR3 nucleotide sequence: TGCAGTGCTAGAGTCGATCTTAACTATGGCTACACCTTC.

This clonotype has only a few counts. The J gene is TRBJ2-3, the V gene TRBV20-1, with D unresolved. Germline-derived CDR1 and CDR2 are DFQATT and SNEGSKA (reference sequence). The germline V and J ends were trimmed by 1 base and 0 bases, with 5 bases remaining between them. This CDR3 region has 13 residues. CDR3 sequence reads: CSARAPSTDTQYF. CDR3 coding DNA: TGCAGTGCTAGAGCACCTAGCACAGATACGCAGTATTTT.

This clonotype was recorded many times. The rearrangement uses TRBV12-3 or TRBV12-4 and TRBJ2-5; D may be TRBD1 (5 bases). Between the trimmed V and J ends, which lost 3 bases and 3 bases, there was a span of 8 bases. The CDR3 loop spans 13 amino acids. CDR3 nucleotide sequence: TGTGCCAGCAGTTTCCAGGGTAAAGAGACCCAGTACTTC. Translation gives CASSFQGKETQYF.

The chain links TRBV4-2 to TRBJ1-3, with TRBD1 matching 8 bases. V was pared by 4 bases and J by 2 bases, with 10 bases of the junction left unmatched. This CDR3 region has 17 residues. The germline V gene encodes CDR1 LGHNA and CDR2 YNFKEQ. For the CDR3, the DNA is TGTGCCAGCAGCCGATACTCGACAGGGGAGGCTGGAAACACCATATATTTT. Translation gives CASSRYSTGEAGNTIYF.